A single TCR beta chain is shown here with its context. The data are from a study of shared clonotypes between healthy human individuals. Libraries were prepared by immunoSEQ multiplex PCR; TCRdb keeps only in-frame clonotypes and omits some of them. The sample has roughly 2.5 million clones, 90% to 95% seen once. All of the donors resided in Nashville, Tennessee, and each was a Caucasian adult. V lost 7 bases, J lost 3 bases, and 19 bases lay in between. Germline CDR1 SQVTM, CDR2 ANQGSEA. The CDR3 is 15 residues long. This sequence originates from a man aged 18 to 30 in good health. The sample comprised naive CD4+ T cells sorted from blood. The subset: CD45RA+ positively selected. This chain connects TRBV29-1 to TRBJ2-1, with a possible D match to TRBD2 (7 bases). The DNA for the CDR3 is TGCAGCGCGGGAAGCGGGGACAAAATCTACAATGAGCAGTTCTTC. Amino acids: CSAGSGDKIYNEQFF.